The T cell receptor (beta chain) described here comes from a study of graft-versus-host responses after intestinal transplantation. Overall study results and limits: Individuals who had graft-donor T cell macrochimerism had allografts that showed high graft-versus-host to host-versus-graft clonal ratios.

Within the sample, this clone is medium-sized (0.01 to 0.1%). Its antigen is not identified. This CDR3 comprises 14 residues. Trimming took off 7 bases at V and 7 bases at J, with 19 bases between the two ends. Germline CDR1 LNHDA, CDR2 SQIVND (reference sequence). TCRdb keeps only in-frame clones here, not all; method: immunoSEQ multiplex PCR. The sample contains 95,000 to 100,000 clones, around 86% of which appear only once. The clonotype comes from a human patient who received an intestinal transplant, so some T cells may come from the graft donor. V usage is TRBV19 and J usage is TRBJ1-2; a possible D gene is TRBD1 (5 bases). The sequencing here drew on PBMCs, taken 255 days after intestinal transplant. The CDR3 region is CASTGWDGPIGYTF. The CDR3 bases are TGTGCCAGTACTGGGTGGGACGGACCTATTGGCTACACCTTC.